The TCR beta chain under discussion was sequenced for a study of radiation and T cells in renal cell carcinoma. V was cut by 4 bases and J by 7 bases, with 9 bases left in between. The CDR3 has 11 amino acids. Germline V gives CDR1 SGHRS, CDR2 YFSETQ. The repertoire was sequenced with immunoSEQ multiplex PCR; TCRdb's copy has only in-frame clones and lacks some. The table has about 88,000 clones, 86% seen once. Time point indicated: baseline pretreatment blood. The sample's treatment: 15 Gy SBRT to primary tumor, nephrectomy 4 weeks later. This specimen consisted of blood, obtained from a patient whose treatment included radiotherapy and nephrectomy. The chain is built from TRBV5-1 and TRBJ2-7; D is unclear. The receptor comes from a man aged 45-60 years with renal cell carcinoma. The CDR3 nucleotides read TGCGCCAGCAGCGCCCTGACAGAGCAGTACTTC. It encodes CASSALTEQYF.